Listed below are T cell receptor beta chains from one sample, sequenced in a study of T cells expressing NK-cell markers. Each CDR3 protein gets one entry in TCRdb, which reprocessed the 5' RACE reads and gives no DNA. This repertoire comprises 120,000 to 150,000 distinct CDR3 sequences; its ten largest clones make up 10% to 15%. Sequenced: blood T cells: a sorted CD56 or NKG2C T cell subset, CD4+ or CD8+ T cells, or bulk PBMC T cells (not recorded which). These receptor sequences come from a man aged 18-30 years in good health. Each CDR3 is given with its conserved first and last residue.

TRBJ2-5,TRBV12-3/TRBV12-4,CASSPERLEETQYF
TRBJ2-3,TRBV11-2,CASSLGGRSTDTQYF
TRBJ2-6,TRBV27,CASSFQPSGANVLTF
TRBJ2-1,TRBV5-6,CASSPTRRDYNEQFF
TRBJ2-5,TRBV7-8,CASSLPFREAQETQYF
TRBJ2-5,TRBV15,CATNRGQGAKETQYF
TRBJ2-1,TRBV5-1,CASSWGTSGVSYNEQFF
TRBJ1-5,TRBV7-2,CASSLTGTQPQHF
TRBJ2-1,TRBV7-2,CASSLGRVSYNEQFF
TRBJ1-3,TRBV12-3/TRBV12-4,CASNPGVPGNTIYF
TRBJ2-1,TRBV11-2,CASSSGQGKFF
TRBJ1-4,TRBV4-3,CASSQDSPPGLNEKLFF
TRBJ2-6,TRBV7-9,CASSRGVNGANVLTF
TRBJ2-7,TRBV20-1,CSARKASGTPYEQYF
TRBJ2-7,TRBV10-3,CAISESWGVTYEQYF
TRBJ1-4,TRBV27,CASSPVVGQGGEKLFF
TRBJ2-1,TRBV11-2,CASSLDFGDKYYNEQFF
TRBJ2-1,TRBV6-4,CASSDGTSGNEQFF
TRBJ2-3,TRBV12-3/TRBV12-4,CASRTSGRADTQYF
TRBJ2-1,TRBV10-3,CAISGPDRSPRNEQFF
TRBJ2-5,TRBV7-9,CASSYETSWETQYF
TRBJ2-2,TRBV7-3,CASSLSVSGPTGELFF
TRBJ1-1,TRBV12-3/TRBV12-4,CASSPGVSTEAFF
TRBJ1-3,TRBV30,CAWSNRGSGNTIYF
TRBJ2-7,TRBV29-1,CSVVLGQGYNEQYF
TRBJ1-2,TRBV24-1,CATSDQGQRLGYTF
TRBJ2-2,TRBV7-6,CASSLSAGRELFF
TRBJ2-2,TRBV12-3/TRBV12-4,CASSFLVTGELFF
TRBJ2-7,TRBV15,CATGDRGYEQYF
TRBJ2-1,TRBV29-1,CSVPRTGVGNVEQFF
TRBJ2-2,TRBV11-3,CASSSRDRTGELFF
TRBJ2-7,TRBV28,CASSGRTGINYEQYF
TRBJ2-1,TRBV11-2,CAGLAGGTNEQFF
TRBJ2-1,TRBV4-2,CASSQVGSGEQFF
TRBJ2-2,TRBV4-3,CASSPSGGLNTGELFF
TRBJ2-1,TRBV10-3,CAISESLAGGGGEQFF
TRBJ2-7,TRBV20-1,CSARGQGFSYEQYF
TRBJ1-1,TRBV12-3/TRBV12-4,CANIGGGTEAFF
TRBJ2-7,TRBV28,CASSLARGAWQYF
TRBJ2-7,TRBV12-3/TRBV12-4,CASSLAGLATGEQYF
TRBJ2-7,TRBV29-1,CSVVGEVGSYEQYF
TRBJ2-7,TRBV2,CASGRGEWTTREQYF
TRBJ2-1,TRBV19,CASRPFRLDEQFF
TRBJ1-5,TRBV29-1,CSVGQNNQPQHF
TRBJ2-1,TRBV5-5,CASSFRLAGGNEQFF
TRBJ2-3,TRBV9,CASSQTDSLGADTQYF
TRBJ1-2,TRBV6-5,CASSYSNTGYGYTF
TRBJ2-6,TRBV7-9,CASSFPDGANVLTF
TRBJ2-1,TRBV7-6,CASSLGEGAYNEQFF